This TCR beta chain was captured by sequencing in a study of response to subunit inactivated influenza vaccine. Whole-study results and caveats: Only a handful of new T cells, the authors suggested, are recruited with each seasonal influenza vaccination.

The CDR3 loop spans 15 amino acids. Unmatched junction bases numbered 9, after V lost 4 bases and J lost 4 bases. The germline CDR1 and CDR2 sequences are DFQATT and SNEGSKA (reference sequence). TCRdb recomputed calls from the RT-PCR reads with MiXCR, one row per CDR3 protein. The table includes 550,000 to 800,000 distinct CDR3 sequences, 15% to 19% detected once. This clonotype occurred a few times. As yet, its antigen is unknown. The TCR was taken from a middle-aged man who received an inactivated influenza vaccine. The material was PBMCs from blood, obtained approximately 12 days after vaccination. The gene calls are TRBV20-1 and TRBJ2-1, with 8 bases lining up with TRBD2. CDR3 DNA: TGCAGTGCTATTAGCGGGAACAAACAATACAATGAGCAGTTCTTC. Its protein product is CSAISGNKQYNEQFF.